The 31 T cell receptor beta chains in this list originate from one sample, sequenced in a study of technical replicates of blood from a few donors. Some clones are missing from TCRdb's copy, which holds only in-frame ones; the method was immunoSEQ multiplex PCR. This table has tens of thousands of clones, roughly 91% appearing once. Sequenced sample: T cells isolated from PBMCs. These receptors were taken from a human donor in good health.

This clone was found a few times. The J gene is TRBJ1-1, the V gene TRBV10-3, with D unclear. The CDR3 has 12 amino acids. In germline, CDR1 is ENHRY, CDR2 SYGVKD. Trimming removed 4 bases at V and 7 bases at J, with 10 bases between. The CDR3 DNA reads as TGTGCCATCAGTGGGGAGTCGAATGAAGCTTTCTTT. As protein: CAISGESNEAFF.

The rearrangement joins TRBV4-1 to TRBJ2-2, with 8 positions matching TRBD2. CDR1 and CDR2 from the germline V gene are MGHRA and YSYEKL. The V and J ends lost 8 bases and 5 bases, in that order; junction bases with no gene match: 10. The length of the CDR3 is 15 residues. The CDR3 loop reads CASGIVAGGTGELFF. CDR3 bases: TGCGCCAGCGGGATTGTGGCGGGGGGAACCGGGGAGCTGTTTTTT.

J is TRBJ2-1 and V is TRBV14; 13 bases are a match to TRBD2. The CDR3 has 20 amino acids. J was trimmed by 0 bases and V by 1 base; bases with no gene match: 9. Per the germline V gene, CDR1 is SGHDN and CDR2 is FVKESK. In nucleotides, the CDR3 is TGTGCCAGCAGCCAAGCCCGACTAGCGGGAGGCCTAAGCTCCTACAATGAGCAGTTCTTC. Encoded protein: CASSQARLAGGLSSYNEQFF.

The CDR3 DNA sequence: TGTGCCAGCAGTTGGGGAATGGGACTAGCGGGAGGGAACACCGGGGAGCTGTTTTTT. Translation: CASSWGMGLAGGNTGELFF. The chain joins TRBV28 to TRBJ2-2, with 15 bases identical to TRBD2. This CDR3 contains 19 residues. The V gene's germline CDR1 is MDHEN and CDR2 SYDVKM. Trimming took 4 bases from V and 1 from J; bases not matched to a gene: 7.

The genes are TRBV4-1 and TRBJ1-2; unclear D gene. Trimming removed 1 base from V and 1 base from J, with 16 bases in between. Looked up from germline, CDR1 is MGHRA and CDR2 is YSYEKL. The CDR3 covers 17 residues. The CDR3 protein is CASSQGRRAARNYGYTF. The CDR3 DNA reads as TGCGCCAGCAGCCAAGGTCGGCGGGCGGCACGTAACTATGGCTACACCTTC.

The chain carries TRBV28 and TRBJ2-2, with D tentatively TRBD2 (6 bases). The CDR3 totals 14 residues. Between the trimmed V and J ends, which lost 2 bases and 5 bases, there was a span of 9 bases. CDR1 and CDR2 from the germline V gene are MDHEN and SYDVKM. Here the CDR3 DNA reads TGTGCCAGCAGTTTAGAGGGAGGTACCGGGGAGCTGTTTTTT. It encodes CASSLEGGTGELFF.

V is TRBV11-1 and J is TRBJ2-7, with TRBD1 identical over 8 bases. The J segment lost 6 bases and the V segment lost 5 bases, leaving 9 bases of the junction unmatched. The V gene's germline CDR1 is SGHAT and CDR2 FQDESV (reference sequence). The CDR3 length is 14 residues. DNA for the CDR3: TGTGCCAGCAGCCCTGGACAGGGTTTGCGCGAGCAGTACTTC. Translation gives CASSPGQGLREQYF.

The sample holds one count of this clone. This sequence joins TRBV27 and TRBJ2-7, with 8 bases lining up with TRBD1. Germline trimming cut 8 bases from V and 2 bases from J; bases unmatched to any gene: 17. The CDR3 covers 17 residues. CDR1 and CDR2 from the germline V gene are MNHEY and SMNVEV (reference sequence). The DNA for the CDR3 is TGTGCCAGCGCCCCCAGGACAGGGCCGGATTCAGCCTACGAGCAGTACTTC. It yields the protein CASAPRTGPDSAYEQYF.

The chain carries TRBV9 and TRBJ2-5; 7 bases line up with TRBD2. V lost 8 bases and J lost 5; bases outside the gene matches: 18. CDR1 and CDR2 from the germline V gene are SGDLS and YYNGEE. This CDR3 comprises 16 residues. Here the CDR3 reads CARVLSGAGDRETQYF. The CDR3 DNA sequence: TGTGCCAGGGTACTGAGTGGGGCGGGAGACCGTGAGACCCAGTACTTC.

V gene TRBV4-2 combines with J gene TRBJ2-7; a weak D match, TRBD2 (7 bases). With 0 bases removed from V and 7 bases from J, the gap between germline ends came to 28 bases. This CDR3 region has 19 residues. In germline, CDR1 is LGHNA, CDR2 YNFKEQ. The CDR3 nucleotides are TGTGCCAGCAGCCAAGATTGGGCCAGGGGATTGAGCGGGGAGGGGGAGCAGTACTTC. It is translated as CASSQDWARGLSGEGEQYF.

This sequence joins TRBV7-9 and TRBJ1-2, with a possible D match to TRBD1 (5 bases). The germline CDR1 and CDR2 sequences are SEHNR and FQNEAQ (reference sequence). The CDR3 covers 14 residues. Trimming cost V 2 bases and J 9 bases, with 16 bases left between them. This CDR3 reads CASSLFGGGNRYTF. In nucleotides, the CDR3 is TGTGCCAGCAGCTTATTCGGGGGGGGGAATCGCTACACCTTC.

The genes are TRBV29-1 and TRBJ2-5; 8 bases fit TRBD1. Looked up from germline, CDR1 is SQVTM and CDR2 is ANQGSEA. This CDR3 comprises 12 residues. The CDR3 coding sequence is TGCGGAACAGGGGGATTCCAAGAGACCCAGTACTTC. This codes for CGTGGFQETQYF.

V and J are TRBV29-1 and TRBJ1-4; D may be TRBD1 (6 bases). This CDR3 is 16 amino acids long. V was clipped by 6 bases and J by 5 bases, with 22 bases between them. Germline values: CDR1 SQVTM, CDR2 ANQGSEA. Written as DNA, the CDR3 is TGCAGCGTCCTCCCACAGGGAGAGCCCGAGAATGAAAAACTGTTTTTT. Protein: CSVLPQGEPENEKLFF.

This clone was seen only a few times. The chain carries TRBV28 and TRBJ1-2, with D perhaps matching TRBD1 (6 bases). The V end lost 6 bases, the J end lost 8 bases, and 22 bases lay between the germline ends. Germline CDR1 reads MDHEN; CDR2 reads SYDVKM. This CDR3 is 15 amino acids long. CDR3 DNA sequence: TGTGCCAGCAGAACCCCACAGGGTTTGATTAACGGCTACACCTTC. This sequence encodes CASRTPQGLINGYTF.

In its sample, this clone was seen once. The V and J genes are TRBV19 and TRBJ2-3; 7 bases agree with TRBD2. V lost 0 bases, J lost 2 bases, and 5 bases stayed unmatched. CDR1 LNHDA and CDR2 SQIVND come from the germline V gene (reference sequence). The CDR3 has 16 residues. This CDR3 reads CASSIDPAGATDTQYF. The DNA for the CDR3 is TGTGCCAGTAGTATAGATCCGGCGGGAGCCACAGATACGCAGTATTTT.

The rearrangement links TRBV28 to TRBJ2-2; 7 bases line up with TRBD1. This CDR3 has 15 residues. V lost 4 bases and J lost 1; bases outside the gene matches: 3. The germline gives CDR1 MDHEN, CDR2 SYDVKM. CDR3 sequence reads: CASSSGQENTGELFF. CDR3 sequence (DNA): TGTGCCAGCAGTTCAGGACAGGAGAACACCGGGGAGCTGTTTTTT.

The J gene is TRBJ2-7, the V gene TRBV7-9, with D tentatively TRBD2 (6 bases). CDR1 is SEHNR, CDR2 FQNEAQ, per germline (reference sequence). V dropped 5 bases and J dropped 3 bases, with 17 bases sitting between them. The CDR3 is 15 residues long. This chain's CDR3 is CASSALGTYLYEQYF. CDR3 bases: TGTGCCAGCAGCGCTCTCGGGACTTACCTCTACGAGCAGTACTTC.

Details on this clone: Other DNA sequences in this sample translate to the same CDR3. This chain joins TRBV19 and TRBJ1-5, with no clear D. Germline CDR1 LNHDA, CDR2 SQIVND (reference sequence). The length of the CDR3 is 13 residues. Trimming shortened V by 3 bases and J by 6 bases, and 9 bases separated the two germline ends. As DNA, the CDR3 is TGTGCCAGTAGTATTTTGGTCGGTCAGCCCCAGCATTTT. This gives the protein CASSILVGQPQHF.

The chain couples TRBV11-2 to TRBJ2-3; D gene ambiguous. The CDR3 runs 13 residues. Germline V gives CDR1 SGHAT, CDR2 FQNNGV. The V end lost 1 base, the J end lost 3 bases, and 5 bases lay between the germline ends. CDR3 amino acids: CASSLGQTDTQYF. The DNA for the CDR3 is TGTGCCAGCAGCTTAGGGCAGACAGATACGCAGTATTTT.

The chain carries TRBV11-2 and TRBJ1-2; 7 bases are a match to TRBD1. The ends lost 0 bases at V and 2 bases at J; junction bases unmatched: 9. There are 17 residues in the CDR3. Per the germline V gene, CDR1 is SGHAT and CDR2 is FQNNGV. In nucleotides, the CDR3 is TGTGCCAGCAGCTTAGACCCTAGGACAGGTGTCAACTATGGCTACACCTTC. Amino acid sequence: CASSLDPRTGVNYGYTF. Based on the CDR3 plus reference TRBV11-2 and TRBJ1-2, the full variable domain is EAGVAQSPRYKIIEKRQSVAFWCNPISGHATLYWYQQILGQGPKLLIQFQNNGVVDDSQLPKDRFSAERLKGVDSTLKIQPAKLEDSAVYLCASSLDPRTGVNYGYTFGSGTRLTVV.

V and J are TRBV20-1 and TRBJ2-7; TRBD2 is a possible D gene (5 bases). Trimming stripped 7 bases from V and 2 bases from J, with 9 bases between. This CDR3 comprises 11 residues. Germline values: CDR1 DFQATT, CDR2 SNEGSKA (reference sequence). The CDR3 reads CSGLAAYEQYF. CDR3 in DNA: TGCAGTGGCCTAGCAGCCTACGAGCAGTACTTC.

CDR3 DNA: TGTGCCAGCAGCCTAAACAGGGTTGAGACCCAGTACTTC. Its translation is CASSLNRVETQYF. The chain links TRBV28 to TRBJ2-5; D perhaps matches TRBD1 (6 bases). The V end was cut by 6 bases, the J end by 5 bases, with 13 bases between. Germline V gene sequence: CDR1 MDHEN, CDR2 SYDVKM. This CDR3 is 13 amino acids long.

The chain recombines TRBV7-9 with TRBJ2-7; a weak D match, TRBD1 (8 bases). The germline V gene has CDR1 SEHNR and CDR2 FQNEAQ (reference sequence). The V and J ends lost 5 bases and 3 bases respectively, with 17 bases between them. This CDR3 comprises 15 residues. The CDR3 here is CASSPGGQENYEQYF. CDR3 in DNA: TGTGCCAGCAGCCCGGGGGGACAGGAGAACTACGAGCAGTACTTC.

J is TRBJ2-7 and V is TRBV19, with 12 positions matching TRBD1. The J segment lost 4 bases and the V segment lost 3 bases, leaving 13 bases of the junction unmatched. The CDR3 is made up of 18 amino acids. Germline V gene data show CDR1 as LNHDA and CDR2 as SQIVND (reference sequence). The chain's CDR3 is CASSMEGSGTGGMYEQYF. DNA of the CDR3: TGTGCCAGTAGTATGGAAGGCTCAGGGACAGGGGGCATGTACGAGCAGTACTTC.

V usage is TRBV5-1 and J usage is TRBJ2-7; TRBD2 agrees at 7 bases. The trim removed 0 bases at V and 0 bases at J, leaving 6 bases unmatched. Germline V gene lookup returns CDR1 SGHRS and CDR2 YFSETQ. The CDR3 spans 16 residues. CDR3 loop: CASSLAQGLSSYEQYF. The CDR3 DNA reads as TGCGCCAGCAGCTTGGCCCAGGGACTAAGCTCCTACGAGCAGTACTTC.

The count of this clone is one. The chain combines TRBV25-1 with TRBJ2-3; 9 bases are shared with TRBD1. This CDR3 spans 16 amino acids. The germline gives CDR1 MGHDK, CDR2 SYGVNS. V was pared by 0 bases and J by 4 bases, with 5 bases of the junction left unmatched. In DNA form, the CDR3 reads TGTGCCAGCAGTGAATATGGGACAGGGTCTGCAGATACGCAGTATTTT. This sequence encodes CASSEYGTGSADTQYF.

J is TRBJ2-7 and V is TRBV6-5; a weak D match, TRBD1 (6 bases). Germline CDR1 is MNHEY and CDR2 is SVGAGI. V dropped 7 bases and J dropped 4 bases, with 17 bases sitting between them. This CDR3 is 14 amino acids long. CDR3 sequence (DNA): TGTGCCAGCAAATATGGCAGGGGAGAGTACGAGCAGTACTTC. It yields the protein CASKYGRGEYEQYF.

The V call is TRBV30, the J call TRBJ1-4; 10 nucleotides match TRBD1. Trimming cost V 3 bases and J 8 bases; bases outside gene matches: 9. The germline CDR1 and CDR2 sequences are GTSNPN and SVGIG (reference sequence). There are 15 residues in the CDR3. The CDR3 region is CAWRATGGAWEKLFF. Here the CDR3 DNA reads TGTGCCTGGAGGGCGACAGGGGGCGCTTGGGAAAAACTGTTTTTT. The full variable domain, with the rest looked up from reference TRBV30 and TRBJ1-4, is SQTIHQWPATLVQPVGSPLSLECTVEGTSNPNLYWYRQAAGRGLQLLFYSVGIGQISSEVPQNLSASRPQDRQFILSSKKLLLSDSGFYLCAWRATGGAWEKLFFGSGTQLSVL.

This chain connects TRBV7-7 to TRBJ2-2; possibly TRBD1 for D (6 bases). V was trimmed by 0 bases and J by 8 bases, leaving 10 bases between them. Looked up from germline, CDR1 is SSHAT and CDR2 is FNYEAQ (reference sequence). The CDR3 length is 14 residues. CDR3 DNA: TGTGCCAGCAGCTTAGCCAGGGGCGTAGGGGAGCTGTTTTTT. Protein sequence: CASSLARGVGELFF.

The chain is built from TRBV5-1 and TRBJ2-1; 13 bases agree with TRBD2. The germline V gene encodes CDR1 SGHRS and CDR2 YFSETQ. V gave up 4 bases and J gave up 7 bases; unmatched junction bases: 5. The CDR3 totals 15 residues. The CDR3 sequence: CASSPLAGGPNEQFF. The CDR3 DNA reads TGCGCCAGCAGCCCACTAGCGGGAGGGCCGAATGAGCAGTTCTTC.

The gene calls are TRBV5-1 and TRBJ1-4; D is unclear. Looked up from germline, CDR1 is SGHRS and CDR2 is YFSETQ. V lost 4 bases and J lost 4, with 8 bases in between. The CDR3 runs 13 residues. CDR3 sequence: CASSGELNEKLFF. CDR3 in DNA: TGCGCCAGCAGCGGGGAGCTTAATGAAAAACTGTTTTTT.